This T cell receptor beta chain is drawn from a study of T cells in Graves' hyperthyroidism and ophthalmopathy. This clonotype was counted many times. Its antigen remains unidentified. Exclusion of a patient resulted from uncontrolled infection, other autoimmune disease, pregnancy or lactation. General study points: Ophthalmopathy was separated from stable hyperthyroidism by a 13 V-J model. In validation, the model predicted ophthalmopathy. These predictions came a median about 6.5 months before onset. Also found in blood were most expanded thyroid clonotypes above 0.001.

There were TCR beta CDR3 regions amplified from RNA transcripts. The TCR CDR3 was amplified in a first-round RT-PCR using the HTBI primer set. One entry per CDR3 protein results from TCRdb running MiXCR on the multiplex PCR reads. Of about 570,000 distinct CDR3 sequences in the sample, about 45% were seen once. Trimming stripped 2 bases from V and 3 bases from J, with 12 bases between. The germline V gene encodes CDR1 SGHTS and CDR2 YDEGEE. There are 14 residues in the CDR3. The source of this sequence is an adult woman with Graves' disease, either hyperthyroidism or ophthalmopathy (not recorded which). The genes are TRBV5-8 and TRBJ2-7; perhaps TRBD2 as D (6 bases). The sample consisted of peripheral blood or thyroid tissue (not recorded which). Here the CDR3 reads CASSFGGVNYEQYF. DNA for the CDR3: TGTGCCAGCAGCTTCGGGGGAGTTAACTACGAGCAGTACTTC.